Sequencing of this T cell receptor beta chain was carried out in a study of cytomegalovirus exposure and HLA in healthy donors. Comment on this clone: Its antigen is currently unknown.

The PCR ran on 60 Vbeta and 13 Jbeta primers. TCRdb's copy holds only in-frame clones and misses some; the assay was immunoSEQ multiplex PCR. The sample contains roughly 98,000 clones, around 82% of which appear only once. Findings of the study overall: In an earlier analysis, in 587 donors, most V segments appeared productive either ~90% or ~30% of the time.

Trimming took 4 bases from V and 2 from J; bases not matched to a gene: 6. This CDR3 is built from 14 residues. Germline V gene sequence: CDR1 SGHRS, CDR2 YFSETQ. Sequencing was carried out using PBMCs. This rearrangement joins TRBV5-1 to TRBJ2-7, with 7 bases that match TRBD1. The sequence derives from a middle-aged man in good health and CMV-seronegative. CDR3 nucleotide sequence: TGCGCCAGCAGCAAGGGACAGTGGGCCTACGAGCAGTACTTC. It is translated as CASSKGQWAYEQYF.